The 8 T cell receptor beta chains below were found in one sample sequenced in a study of cytomegalovirus exposure and HLA in healthy donors. Primers included in the PCR were 60 Vbeta and 13 Jbeta primers. Profiling relied on immunoSEQ multiplex PCR, and the TCRdb table lists in-frame clones only, not all of them. The sample has fewer than 120,000 clones; 76% are singletons. Sequencing was performed on PBMCs. These receptors were taken from a man aged 25-45 years in good health and CMV-seropositive.

This clone showed up just once. The CDR3 region has the DNA TGTGCCAGCAGCGCAGGGGTCACAGATACGCAGTATTTT. Translation gives CASSAGVTDTQYF. J is TRBJ2-3 and V is TRBV9; weak D call: TRBD1 (6 bases). Trimming removed 3 bases from V and 2 bases from J, with 7 bases in between. Germline V gene lookup returns CDR1 SGDLS and CDR2 YYNGEE. This CDR3 contains 13 residues.

The chain employs TRBV9 and TRBJ1-4; no clear D. CDR1 and CDR2 from the germline V gene are SGDLS and YYNGEE. This CDR3 has 15 residues. The V end lost 2 bases, the J end lost 5 bases, and 13 bases lay between the germline ends. CDR3 protein: CASSVRGSQNEKLFF. The CDR3 nucleotides read TGTGCCAGCAGCGTCCGAGGGTCCCAAAATGAAAAACTGTTTTTT.

The chain carries TRBV10-3 and TRBJ1-6; no reliable D call. V was shortened by 10 bases and J by 5 bases, with 24 bases between the two germline ends. CDR3 length equals 17 residues. Germline V gene lookup returns CDR1 ENHRY and CDR2 SYGVKD. The CDR3 DNA sequence: TGTGCCACCGGGCGGGGATTGCCGAGAAGCGATAATTCACCCCTCCACTTT. This gives the protein CATGRGLPRSDNSPLHF.

The chain employs TRBV30 and TRBJ1-5; TRBD1 matches at 8 bases. Germline V gene sequence: CDR1 GTSNPN, CDR2 SVGIG (reference sequence). The CDR3 loop spans 14 amino acids. V dropped 1 base and J dropped 4; count of bases not matched to a gene: 3. For the CDR3, the DNA is TGTGCCTGGAGTGCCGGACAGGGAAATCAGCCCCAGCATTTT. This encodes CAWSAGQGNQPQHF.

The V call is TRBV9, the J call TRBJ2-7; tentative D call: TRBD2 (6 bases). CDR3 length equals 15 residues. Germline CDR1 SGDLS, CDR2 YYNGEE. Trimming pared 0 bases from V and 1 base from J, leaving 11 bases between. The CDR3 protein is CASSVGHGTSYEQYF. CDR3 bases: TGTGCCAGCAGCGTAGGACACGGGACTTCCTACGAGCAGTACTTC.

This chain links TRBV7-9 with TRBJ1-2, with D tentatively TRBD1 (5 bases). Germline-derived CDR1 and CDR2 are SEHNR and FQNEAQ (reference sequence). This CDR3 region has 15 residues. The ends were cut back, 5 bases at V and 7 bases at J, with 20 bases in the middle. The CDR3 DNA sequence: TGTGCCAGCAGCCCCGAAGGACAATCTCCCCTTGGCTACACCTTC. It specifies CASSPEGQSPLGYTF.

V is TRBV4-2 and J is TRBJ1-1, with D perhaps matching TRBD1 (5 bases). Trimming took off 2 bases at V and 4 bases at J, with 17 bases between the two ends. The CDR3 extends over 16 amino acids. From germline, CDR1 is LGHNA and CDR2 YNFKEQ. CDR3 nucleotides: TGTGCCAGCAGCCAACAAATGGGGTGGCAGGGCACTGAAGCTTTCTTT. Residues: CASSQQMGWQGTEAFF.

V and J are TRBV28 and TRBJ1-3; TRBD1 might be the D (5 bases). CDR1 and CDR2 from the germline V gene are MDHEN and SYDVKM. Trimming left V 8 bases short and J 7 bases short, with 12 bases between. The CDR3 consists of 12 residues. The CDR3 region has the DNA TGTGCCAGCTGTCAGGGTAGCAACACCATATATTTT. As protein: CASCQGSNTIYF.